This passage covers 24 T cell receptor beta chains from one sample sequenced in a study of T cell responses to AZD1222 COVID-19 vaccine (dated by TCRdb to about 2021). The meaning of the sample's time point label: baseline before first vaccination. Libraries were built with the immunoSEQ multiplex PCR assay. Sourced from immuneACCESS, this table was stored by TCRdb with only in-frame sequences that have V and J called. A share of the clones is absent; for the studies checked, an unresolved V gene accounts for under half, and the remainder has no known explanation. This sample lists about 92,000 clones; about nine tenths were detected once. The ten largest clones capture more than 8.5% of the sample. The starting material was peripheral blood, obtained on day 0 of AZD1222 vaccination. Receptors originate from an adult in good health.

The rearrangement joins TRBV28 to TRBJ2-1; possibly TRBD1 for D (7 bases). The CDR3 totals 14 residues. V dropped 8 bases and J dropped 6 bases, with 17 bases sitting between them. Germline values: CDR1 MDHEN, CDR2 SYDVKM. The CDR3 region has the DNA TGTGCCAGCCAGTGGCAGGGGGGAGGCAATGAGCAGTTCTTC. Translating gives CASQWQGGGNEQFF.

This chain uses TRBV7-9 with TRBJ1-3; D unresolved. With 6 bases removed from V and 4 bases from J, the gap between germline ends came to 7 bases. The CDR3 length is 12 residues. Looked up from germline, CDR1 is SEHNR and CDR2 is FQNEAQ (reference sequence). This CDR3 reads CASRSPGNTIYF. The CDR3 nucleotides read TGTGCCAGCAGATCCCCAGGAAACACCATATATTTT.

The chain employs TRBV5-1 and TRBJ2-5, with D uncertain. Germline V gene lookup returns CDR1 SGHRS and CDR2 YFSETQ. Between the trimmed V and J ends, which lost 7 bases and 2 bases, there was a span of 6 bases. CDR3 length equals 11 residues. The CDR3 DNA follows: TGCGCCAGCCAGAAGCAAGAGACCCAGTACTTC. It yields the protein CASQKQETQYF.

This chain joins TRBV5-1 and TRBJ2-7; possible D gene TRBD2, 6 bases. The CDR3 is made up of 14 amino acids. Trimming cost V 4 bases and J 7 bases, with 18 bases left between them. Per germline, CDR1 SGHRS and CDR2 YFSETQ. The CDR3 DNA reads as TGCGCCAGCAGCGGGGGGAGGACCGTTGGGGAGCAGTACTTC. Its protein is CASSGGRTVGEQYF.

CDR3 sequence: CASSEPGLGDNEQFF. In DNA form, the CDR3 reads TGTGCCAGTAGTGAACCGGGACTAGGGGACAATGAGCAGTTCTTC. V gene TRBV19 combines with J gene TRBJ2-1; 8 bases are a match to TRBD2. This CDR3 is built from 15 residues. V trimming: 5 bases; J trimming: 5 bases; junction bases outside the gene matches: 8. CDR1 and CDR2 (germline): LNHDA, SQIVND (reference sequence).

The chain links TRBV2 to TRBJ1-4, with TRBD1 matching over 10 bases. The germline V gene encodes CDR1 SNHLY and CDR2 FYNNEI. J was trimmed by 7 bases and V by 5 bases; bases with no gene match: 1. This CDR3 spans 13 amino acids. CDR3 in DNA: TGTGCCAGCAGTCGGGACAGGGGTGAAAAACTGTTTTTT. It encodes CASSRDRGEKLFF.

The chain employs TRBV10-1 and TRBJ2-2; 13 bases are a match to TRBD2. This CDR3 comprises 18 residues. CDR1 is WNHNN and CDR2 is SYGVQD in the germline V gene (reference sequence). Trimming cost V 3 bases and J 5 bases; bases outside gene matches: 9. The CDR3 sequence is CASSDPGLAGVGTGELFF. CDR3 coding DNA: TGCGCCAGCAGTGACCCCGGACTAGCGGGAGTTGGTACCGGGGAGCTGTTTTTT.

This CDR3 reads CASSPSGGYEQYF. Written as DNA, the CDR3 is TGCGCCAGCAGCCCAAGCGGGGGCTACGAGCAGTACTTC. The V gene is TRBV5-1, the J gene TRBJ2-7, with 8 bases fitting TRBD2. CDR1 SGHRS and CDR2 YFSETQ come from the germline V gene. CDR3 length: 13 amino acids. The ends lost 4 bases at V and 3 bases at J; junction bases unmatched: 3.

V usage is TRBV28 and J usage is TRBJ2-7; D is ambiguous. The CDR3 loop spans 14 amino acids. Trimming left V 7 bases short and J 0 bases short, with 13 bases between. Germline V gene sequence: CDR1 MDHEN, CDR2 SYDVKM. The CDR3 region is CASTSVSYSYEQYF. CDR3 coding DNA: TGTGCCAGCACCTCGGTGTCATACTCCTACGAGCAGTACTTC.

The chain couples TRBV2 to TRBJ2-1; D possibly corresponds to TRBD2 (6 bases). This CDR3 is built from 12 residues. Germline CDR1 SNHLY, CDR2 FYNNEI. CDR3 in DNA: TGTGCTGCGGGGCTTGACTACAATGAGCAGTTCTTC. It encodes CAAGLDYNEQFF. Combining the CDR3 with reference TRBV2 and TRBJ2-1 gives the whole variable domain EPEVTQTPSHQVTQMGQEVILRCVPISNHLYFYWYRQILGQKVEFLVSFYNNEISEKSEIFDDQFSVERPDGSNFTLKIRSTKLEDSAMYFCAAGLDYNEQFFGPGTRLTVL.

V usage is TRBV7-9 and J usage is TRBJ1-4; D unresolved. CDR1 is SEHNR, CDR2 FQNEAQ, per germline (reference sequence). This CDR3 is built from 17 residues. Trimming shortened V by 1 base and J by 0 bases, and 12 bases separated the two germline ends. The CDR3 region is CASSLGGGASTNEKLFF. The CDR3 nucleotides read TGTGCCAGCAGCTTAGGTGGAGGAGCCTCAACTAATGAAAAACTGTTTTTT.

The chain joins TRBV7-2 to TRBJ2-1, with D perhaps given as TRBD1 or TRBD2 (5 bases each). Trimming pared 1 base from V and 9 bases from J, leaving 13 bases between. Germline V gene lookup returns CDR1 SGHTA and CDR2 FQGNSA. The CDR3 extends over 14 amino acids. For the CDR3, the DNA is TGTGCCAGCAGCTTAGGACCGGGAACAGGTGAGCAGTTCTTC. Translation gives CASSLGPGTGEQFF.

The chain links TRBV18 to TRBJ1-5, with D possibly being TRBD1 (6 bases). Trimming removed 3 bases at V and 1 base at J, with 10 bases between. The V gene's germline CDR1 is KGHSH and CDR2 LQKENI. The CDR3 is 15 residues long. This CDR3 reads CASSPRGVSNQPQHF. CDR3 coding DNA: TGTGCCAGCTCACCGAGGGGGGTGAGCAATCAGCCCCAGCATTTT.

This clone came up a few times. The CDR3 DNA is TGTGCCAGCGGGCTAACCTTGGGGGGGTCTGAAGCTTTCTTT. It specifies CASGLTLGGSEAFF. The chain couples TRBV6-5 to TRBJ1-1, with D perhaps matching TRBD1 (5 bases). The CDR3 extends over 14 amino acids. V dropped 8 bases and J dropped 6 bases, with 19 bases sitting between them. CDR1 and CDR2 (germline): MNHEY, SVGAGI.

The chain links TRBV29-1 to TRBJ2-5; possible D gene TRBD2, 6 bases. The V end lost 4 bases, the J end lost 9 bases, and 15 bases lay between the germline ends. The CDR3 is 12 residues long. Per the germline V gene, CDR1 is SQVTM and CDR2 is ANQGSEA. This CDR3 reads CSVVAGTGAQYF. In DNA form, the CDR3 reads TGCAGCGTTGTTGCAGGGACTGGGGCCCAGTACTTC.

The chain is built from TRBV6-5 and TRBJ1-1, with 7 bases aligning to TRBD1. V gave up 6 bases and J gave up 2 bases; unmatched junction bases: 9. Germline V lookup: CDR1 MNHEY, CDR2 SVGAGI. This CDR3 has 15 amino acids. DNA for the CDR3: TGTGCCAGCAGACTGACAGGGCCGATTAACACTGAAGCTTTCTTT. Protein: CASRLTGPINTEAFF.

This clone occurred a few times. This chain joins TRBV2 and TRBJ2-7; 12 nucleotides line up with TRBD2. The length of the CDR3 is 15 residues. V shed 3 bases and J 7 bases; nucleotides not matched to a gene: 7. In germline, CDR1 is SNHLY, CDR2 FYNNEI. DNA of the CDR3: TGTGCCAGCAGTGAGCTAGCGGGAGGGCCCGGGGAGCAGTACTTC. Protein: CASSELAGGPGEQYF.

The CDR3 loop is CASSSLAGATDTQYF. In DNA, the CDR3 is TGTGCCAGCAGCTCACTAGCGGGGGCTACAGATACGCAGTATTTT. The rearrangement links TRBV5-5 to TRBJ2-3; 11 nucleotides agree with TRBD2. Germline V gives CDR1 SGHKS, CDR2 YYEKEE (reference sequence). Trimming at V came to 3 bases and at J to 3 bases, leaving 3 bases not matched to a gene. CDR3 length: 15 amino acids.

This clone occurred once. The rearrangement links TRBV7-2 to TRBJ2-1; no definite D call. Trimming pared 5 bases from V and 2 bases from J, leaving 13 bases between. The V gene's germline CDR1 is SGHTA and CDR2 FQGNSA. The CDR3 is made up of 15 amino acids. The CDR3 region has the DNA TGTGCCAGCAGCAAAGTGGCGACCCCCTACAATGAGCAGTTCTTC. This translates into CASSKVATPYNEQFF.

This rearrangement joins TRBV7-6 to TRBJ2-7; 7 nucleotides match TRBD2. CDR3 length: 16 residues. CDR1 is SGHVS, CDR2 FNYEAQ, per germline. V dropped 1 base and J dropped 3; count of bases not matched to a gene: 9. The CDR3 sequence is CASSLVGGGTIYEQYF. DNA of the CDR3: TGTGCCAGCAGCTTAGTGGGCGGGGGAACTATCTACGAGCAGTACTTC. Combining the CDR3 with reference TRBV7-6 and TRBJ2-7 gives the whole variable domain GAGVSQSPRYKVTKRGQDVALRCDPISGHVSLYWYRQALGQGPEFLTYFNYEAQQDKSGLPNDRFSAERPEGSISTLTIQRTEQRDSAMYRCASSLVGGGTIYEQYFGPGTRLTVT.

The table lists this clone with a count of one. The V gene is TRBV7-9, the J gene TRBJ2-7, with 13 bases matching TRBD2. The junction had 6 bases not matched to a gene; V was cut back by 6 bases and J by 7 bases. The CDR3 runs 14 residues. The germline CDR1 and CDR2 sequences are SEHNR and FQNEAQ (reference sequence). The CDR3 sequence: CASSPGLAGHEQYF. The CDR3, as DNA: TGTGCCAGCAGTCCGGGACTAGCGGGGCATGAGCAGTACTTC.

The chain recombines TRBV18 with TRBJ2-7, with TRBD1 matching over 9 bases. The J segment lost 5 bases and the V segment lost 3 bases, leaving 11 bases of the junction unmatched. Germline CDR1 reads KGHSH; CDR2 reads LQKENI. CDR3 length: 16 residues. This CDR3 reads CASSPLGTGSMNEQYF. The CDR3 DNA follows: TGTGCCAGCTCACCGCTCGGGACAGGGTCTATGAACGAGCAGTACTTC.

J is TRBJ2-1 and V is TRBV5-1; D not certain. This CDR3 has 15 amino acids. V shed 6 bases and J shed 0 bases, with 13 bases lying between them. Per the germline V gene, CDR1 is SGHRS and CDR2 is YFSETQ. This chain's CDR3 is CASTRDRSSYNEQFF. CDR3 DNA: TGCGCCAGCACCAGAGACCGCAGCTCCTACAATGAGCAGTTCTTC.

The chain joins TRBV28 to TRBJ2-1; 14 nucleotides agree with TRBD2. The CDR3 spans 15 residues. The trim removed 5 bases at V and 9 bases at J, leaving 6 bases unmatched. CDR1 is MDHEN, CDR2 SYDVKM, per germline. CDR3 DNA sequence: TGTGCCAGCAGTCCCGCGACTAGCGGGGGGGGTGAGCAGTTCTTC. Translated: CASSPATSGGGEQFF.